Listed below are T cell receptor beta chains from one sample, sequenced in a study of T cells in Graves' hyperthyroidism and ophthalmopathy. From the multiplex PCR reads, TCRdb called clonotypes with MiXCR, one entry per CDR3 protein. The sample includes approximately 430,000 distinct CDR3 sequences, approximately 15% of them seen just once. The sequenced sample was blood. The receptor source for this set is a woman aged 18 to 35 with Graves' hyperthyroidism. The conserved cysteine and the conserved F or W are not part of the CDR3 here.

j_call: TRBJ2-3
v_call: TRBV5-6
cdr3_aa: ASSSEAGVDTQY

j_call: TRBJ1-2
v_call: TRBV7-9
cdr3_aa: ASRNPGHPSRGYT

j_call: TRBJ2-7
v_call: TRBV9
cdr3_aa: ASSEGGQLPYEQY

j_call: TRBJ2-3
v_call: TRBV7-8
cdr3_aa: ASSLPGQASLDTQY

j_call: TRBJ2-7
v_call: TRBV20-1
cdr3_aa: SAHPSGRSPYEQY

j_call: TRBJ1-1
v_call: TRBV2
cdr3_aa: ASMGNMNTEAF

j_call: TRBJ1-1
v_call: TRBV10-2
cdr3_aa: AAHGSNTEAF

j_call: TRBJ2-3
v_call: TRBV11-2
cdr3_aa: ASSPLTRAPDTQY

j_call: TRBJ2-1
v_call: TRBV5-5
cdr3_aa: ASSLEGLSEQF

j_call: TRBJ1-2
v_call: TRBV9
cdr3_aa: ASSVGTGGYGYT

j_call: TRBJ2-7
v_call: TRBV2
cdr3_aa: ATQRMGGEQY

j_call: TRBJ1-2
v_call: TRBV27
cdr3_aa: ASSFFNKGRGRKNYGYT

j_call: TRBJ1-1
v_call: TRBV7-9
cdr3_aa: ASSLGLGNTEAF

j_call: TRBJ2-5
v_call: TRBV7-9
cdr3_aa: ASSSHTAGGPGQETQY

j_call: TRBJ1-5
v_call: TRBV12-3/TRBV12-4
cdr3_aa: ASRSRGTGAHYSNQPQH

j_call: TRBJ1-2
v_call: TRBV2
cdr3_aa: ASNEGNYGYT

j_call: TRBJ1-2
v_call: TRBV6-1
cdr3_aa: ASSEVPLTGIYGYT